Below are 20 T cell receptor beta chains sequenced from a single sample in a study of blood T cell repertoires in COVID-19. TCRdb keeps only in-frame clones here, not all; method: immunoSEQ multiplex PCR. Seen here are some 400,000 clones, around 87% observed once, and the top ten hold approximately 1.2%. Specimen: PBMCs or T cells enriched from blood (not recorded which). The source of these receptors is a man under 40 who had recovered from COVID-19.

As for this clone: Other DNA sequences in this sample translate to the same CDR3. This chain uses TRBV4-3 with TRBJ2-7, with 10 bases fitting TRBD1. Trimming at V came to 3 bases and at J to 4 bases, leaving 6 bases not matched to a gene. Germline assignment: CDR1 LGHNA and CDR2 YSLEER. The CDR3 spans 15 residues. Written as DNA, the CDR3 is TGCGCCAGCAGCCATTCCGGGACAGGGGAATACGAGCAGTACTTC. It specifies CASSHSGTGEYEQYF.

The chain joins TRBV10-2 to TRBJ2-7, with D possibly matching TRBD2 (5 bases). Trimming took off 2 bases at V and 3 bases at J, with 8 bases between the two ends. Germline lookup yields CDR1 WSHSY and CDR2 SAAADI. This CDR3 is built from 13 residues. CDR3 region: CASSEAGSYEQYF. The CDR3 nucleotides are TGCGCCAGCAGTGAGGCGGGCAGCTACGAGCAGTACTTC.

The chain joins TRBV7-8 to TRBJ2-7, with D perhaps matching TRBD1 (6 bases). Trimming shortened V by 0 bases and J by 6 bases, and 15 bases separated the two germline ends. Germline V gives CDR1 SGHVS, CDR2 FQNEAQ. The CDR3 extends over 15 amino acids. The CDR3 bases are TGTGCCAGCAGCTTAGCGATCAATTTGGGGGCCGAGCAGTACTTC. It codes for CASSLAINLGAEQYF.

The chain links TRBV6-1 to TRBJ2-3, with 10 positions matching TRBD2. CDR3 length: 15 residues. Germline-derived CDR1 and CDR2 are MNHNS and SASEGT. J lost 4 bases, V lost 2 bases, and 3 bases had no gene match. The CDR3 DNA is TGTGCCAGCAGTGAATCTAGCGGGGGTCCAGATACGCAGTATTTT. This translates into CASSESSGGPDTQYF.

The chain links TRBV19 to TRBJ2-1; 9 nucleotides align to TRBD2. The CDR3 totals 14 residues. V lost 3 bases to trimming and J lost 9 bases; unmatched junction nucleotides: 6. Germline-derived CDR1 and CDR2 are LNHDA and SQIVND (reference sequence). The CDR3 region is CASSISGGQFEQFF. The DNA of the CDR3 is TGTGCCAGTAGTATTAGCGGGGGACAATTTGAGCAGTTCTTC.

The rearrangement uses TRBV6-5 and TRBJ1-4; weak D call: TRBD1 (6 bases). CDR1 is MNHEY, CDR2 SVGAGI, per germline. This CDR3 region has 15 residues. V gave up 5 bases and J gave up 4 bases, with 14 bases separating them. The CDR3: CASSRGQNSNEKLFF. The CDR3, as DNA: TGTGCCAGCAGTCGAGGACAGAATAGTAATGAAAAACTGTTTTTT.

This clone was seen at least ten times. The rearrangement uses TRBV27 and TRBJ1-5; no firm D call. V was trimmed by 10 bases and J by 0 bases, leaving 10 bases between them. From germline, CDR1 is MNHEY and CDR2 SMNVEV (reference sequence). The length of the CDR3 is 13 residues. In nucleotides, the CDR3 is TGTGCCACCAAAGAGGGTAGCAATCAGCCCCAGCATTTT. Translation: CATKEGSNQPQHF.

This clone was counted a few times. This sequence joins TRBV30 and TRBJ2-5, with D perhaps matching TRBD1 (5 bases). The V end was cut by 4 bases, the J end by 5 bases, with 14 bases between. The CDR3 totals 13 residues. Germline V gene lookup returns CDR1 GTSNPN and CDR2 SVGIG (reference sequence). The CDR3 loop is CAWNNPGSETQYF. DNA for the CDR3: TGTGCCTGGAATAATCCAGGGTCCGAGACCCAGTACTTC.

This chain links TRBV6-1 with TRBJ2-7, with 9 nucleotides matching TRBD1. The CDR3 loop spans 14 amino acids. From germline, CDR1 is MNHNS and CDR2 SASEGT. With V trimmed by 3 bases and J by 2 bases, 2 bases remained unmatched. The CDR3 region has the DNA TGTGCCAGCAGTGATACAGGGGGCCCCTACGAGCAGTACTTC. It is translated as CASSDTGGPYEQYF.

CDR3 amino acids: CASSPRTGKYEQYF. CDR3 in DNA: TGCGCCAGCAGCCCCCGGACAGGGAAATACGAGCAGTACTTC. This chain joins TRBV5-1 and TRBJ2-7; 8 positions agree with TRBD1. With V trimmed by 4 bases and J by 4 bases, 7 bases remained unmatched. Germline V CDR1 and CDR2: SGHRS, YFSETQ. The CDR3 length is 14 residues.

The CDR3 DNA is TGTGCCACCAGTGCCCGAGAGGGGGACGGATCCTACAATGAGCAGTTCTTC. Protein product: CATSAREGDGSYNEQFF. This chain connects TRBV24-1 to TRBJ2-1, with D maybe TRBD1 (6 bases). The CDR3 spans 17 residues. V shed 5 bases and J shed 1 base, with 17 bases lying between them. CDR1 is KGHDR, CDR2 SFDVKD, per germline.

The CDR3 protein is CASSLTGVNTEAFF. The CDR3 DNA follows: TGCGCCAGCAGCTTGACAGGGGTGAACACTGAAGCTTTCTTT. V gene TRBV5-1 combines with J gene TRBJ1-1; 7 positions match TRBD1. The germline V gene encodes CDR1 SGHRS and CDR2 YFSETQ. This CDR3 comprises 14 residues. With 1 base clipped from V and 0 bases from J, the junction kept 0 bases outside the gene matches.

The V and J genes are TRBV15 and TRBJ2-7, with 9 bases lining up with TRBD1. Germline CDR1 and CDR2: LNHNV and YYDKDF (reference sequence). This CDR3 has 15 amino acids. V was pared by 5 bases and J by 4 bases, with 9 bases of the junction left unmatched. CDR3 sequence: CATSFDPGQGYEQYF. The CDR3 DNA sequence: TGTGCCACCAGCTTTGATCCGGGACAGGGTTACGAGCAGTACTTC.

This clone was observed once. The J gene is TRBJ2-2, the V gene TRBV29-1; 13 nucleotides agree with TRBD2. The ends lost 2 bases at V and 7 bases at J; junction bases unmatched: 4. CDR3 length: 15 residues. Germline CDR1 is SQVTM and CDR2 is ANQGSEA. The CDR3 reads CSVEMTSGGIGELFF. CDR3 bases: TGCAGCGTTGAAATGACTAGCGGGGGGATCGGGGAGCTGTTTTTT.

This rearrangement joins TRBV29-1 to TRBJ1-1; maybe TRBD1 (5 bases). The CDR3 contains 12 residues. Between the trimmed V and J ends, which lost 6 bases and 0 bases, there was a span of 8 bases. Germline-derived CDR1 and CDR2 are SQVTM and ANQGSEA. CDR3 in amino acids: CSVRALNTEAFF. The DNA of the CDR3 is TGCAGCGTCAGGGCTTTGAACACTGAAGCTTTCTTT.

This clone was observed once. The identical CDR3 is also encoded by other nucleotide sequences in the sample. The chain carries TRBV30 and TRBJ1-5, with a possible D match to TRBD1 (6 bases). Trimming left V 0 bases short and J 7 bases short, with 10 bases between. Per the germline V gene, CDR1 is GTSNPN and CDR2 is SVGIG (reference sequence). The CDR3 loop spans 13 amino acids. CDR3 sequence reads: CAWSVGGVQPQHF. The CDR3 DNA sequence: TGTGCCTGGAGTGTAGGGGGAGTACAGCCCCAGCATTTT.

The CDR3 DNA sequence: TGTGCCACCAGCAGCCCGGGACAGACCTACAATGAGCAGTTCTTC. This gives the protein CATSSPGQTYNEQFF. The V and J genes are TRBV15 and TRBJ2-1, with 7 positions matching TRBD1. The CDR3 length is 15 residues. The junction had 4 bases not matched to a gene; V was cut back by 3 bases and J by 2 bases. Per germline, CDR1 LNHNV and CDR2 YYDKDF (reference sequence).

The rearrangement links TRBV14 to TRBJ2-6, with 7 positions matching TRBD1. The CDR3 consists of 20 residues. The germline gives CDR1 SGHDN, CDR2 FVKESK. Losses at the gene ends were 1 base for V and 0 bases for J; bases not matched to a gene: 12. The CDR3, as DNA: TGTGCCAGCAGCCAAGCAAATTTAGGGACAGACTACTCTGGGGCCAACGTCCTGACTTTC. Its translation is CASSQANLGTDYSGANVLTF.

CDR3 protein: CASSEPTPTEAFF. The CDR3 bases are TGTGCCAGCAGTGAACCTACCCCTACTGAAGCTTTCTTT. This chain joins TRBV6-1 and TRBJ1-1, with D unresolved. This CDR3 is built from 13 residues. The germline V gene encodes CDR1 MNHNS and CDR2 SASEGT. V was trimmed by 2 bases and J by 5 bases, leaving 9 bases between them.

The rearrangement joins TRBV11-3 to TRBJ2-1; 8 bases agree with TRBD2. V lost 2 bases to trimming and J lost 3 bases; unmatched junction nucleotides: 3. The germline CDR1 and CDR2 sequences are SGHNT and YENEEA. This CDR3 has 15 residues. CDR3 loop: CASSLKAGDYNEQFF. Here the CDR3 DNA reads TGTGCCAGCAGCTTAAAAGCGGGGGACTACAATGAGCAGTTCTTC.